The clone carrying this T cell receptor beta chain showed up just a few times. Its antigen remains unidentified. The sample belongs to a study of T cell repertoires in cytomegalovirus infection. Study overall: CMV epitopes that were recently identified and HLA-C-restricted were used alongside well-studied HLA-B-restricted ones. An indication of both CMV infection and matching HLA type came from public TCR beta signatures.

This CDR3 has 13 residues. Trimming took off 1 base at V and 11 bases at J, with 12 bases between the two ends. In germline, CDR1 is MGHRA, CDR2 YSYEKL. TCRdb ran MiXCR on the reads and lists one entry per CDR3 protein. This sample carries nearly 700,000 distinct CDR3 sequences, about 30% of them seen once, and the ten largest clones take 15% to 20%. Findings of the study overall: The study found HLA-C-restricted CMV-specific TCR beta clonotypes dominating the ex vivo response. Frequencies of public TCR beta families were cumulated, and this identified carriers of CMV plus the relevant HLA.

The rearrangement links TRBV4-1 to TRBJ1-5; D is possibly TRBD1 (5 bases). The sequence was obtained from a human donor in good health (CMV status not recorded). Some clones in this sample may be carry-over from other donors' samples. The sequencing here drew on cultured PBMCs, taken from culture after CMV antigen stimulation. The DNA for the CDR3 is TGCGCCAGCAGCCAAGCCGGGACCTCATCCCAGCATTTT. Translating it yields CASSQAGTSSQHF.